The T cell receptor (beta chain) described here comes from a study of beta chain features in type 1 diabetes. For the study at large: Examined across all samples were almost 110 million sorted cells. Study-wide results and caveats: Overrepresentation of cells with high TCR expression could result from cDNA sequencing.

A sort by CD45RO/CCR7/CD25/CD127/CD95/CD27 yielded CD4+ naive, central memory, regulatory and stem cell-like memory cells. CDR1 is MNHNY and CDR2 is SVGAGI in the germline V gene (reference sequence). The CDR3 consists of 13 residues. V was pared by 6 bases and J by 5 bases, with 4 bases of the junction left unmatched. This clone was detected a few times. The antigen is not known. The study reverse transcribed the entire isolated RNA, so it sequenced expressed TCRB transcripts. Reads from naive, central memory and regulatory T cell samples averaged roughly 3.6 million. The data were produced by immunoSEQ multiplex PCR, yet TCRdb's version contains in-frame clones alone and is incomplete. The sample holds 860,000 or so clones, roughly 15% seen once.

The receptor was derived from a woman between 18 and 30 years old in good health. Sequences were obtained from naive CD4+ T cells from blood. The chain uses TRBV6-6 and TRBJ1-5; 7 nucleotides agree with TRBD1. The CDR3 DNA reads TGTGCCAGCAGGACAGGGCGGGATCAGCCCCAGCATTTT. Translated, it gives CASRTGRDQPQHF.